This passage covers 8 T cell receptor beta chains from one sample sequenced in a study of cytomegalovirus exposure and HLA in healthy donors. The PCR was carried out with 60 Vbeta primers and 13 Jbeta primers. Produced via immunoSEQ multiplex PCR; TCRdb's table is partial and in-frame only. This sample has roughly 200,000 clones, with 70% to 80% found just once. Sequencing was done on a sample of PBMCs. The receptors here all came from a woman aged 55-70 years in good health and CMV-seropositive.

The chain recombines TRBV10-3 with TRBJ1-2; possible D gene TRBD1, 6 bases. Germline lookup yields CDR1 ENHRY and CDR2 SYGVKD. V was pared by 6 bases and J by 4 bases, with 15 bases between. This CDR3 is built from 14 residues. Here the CDR3 reads CAIREGQPSYGYTF. The CDR3 DNA sequence: TGTGCCATCAGAGAAGGACAGCCCTCCTATGGCTACACCTTC.

J is TRBJ2-5 and V is TRBV28; 8 nucleotides match TRBD2. This CDR3 comprises 14 residues. Germline V gene data show CDR1 as MDHEN and CDR2 as SYDVKM. V trimming: 6 bases; J trimming: 5 bases; junction bases outside the gene matches: 8. CDR3 bases: TGTGCCAGCAGCCCGGGAGGGCCTCGGGAGACCCAGTACTTC. Protein: CASSPGGPRETQYF.

The rearrangement uses TRBV5-4 and TRBJ2-3, with 9 bases lining up with TRBD2. Trimming at V came to 3 bases and at J to 1 base, leaving 3 bases not matched to a gene. Germline loops: CDR1 SGHNT, CDR2 YYREEE (reference sequence). The CDR3 runs to 15 residues. The CDR3 loop reads CASSYAGGGTDTQYF. Here the CDR3 DNA reads TGTGCCAGCAGCTACGCGGGGGGGGGCACAGATACGCAGTATTTT.

The V gene is TRBV11-1, the J gene TRBJ1-1; the match to TRBD1 covers 9 bases. V gave up 5 bases and J gave up 6 bases; unmatched junction bases: 7. CDR3 length: 14 amino acids. Per germline, CDR1 SGHAT and CDR2 FQDESV (reference sequence). The CDR3 DNA is TGTGCCAGCAGCACGGACAGGGGAAGTTCTGAAGCTTTCTTT. Translated: CASSTDRGSSEAFF.

This clone was seen a single time. As DNA, the CDR3 is TGTGCCAGCAGTTACTCGAGATCTAACTCCTACGAGCAGTACTTC. Translation gives CASSYSRSNSYEQYF. The V and J genes are TRBV6-5 and TRBJ2-7, with D uncertain. The germline V gene encodes CDR1 MNHEY and CDR2 SVGAGI. The CDR3 runs 15 residues. V was clipped by 0 bases and J by 0 bases, with 9 bases between them.

This clone occurred once. DNA for the CDR3: TGTGCCAGCAGGGCTGCAGGGGGCTACGAGCAGTACTTC. Protein product: CASRAAGGYEQYF. The gene calls are TRBV7-2 and TRBJ2-7; 7 bases are a match to TRBD1. The CDR3 has 13 amino acids. The V segment lost 6 bases and the J segment 3 bases; nucleotides outside the gene matches: 5. Per the germline V gene, CDR1 is SGHTA and CDR2 is FQGNSA.

The chain carries TRBV5-6 and TRBJ2-5; TRBD1 aligns across 8 bases. The CDR3 has 16 amino acids. Trimming removed 4 bases from V and 4 bases from J; junction bases left unmatched: 12. CDR1 and CDR2 from the germline V gene are SGHDT and YYEEEE. CDR3 in amino acids: CASSLRGGQGRETQYF. The CDR3 coding sequence is TGTGCCAGCAGCCTCAGGGGAGGACAGGGTAGAGAGACCCAGTACTTC. Supplemented by reference TRBV5-6 and TRBJ2-5, the full variable domain reads DAGVTQSPTHLIKTRGQQVTLRCSPKSGHDTVSWYQQALGQGPQFIFQYYEEEERQRGNFPDRFSGHQFPNYSSELNVNALLLGDSALYLCASSLRGGQGRETQYFGPGTRLLVL.

This clone was counted only a few times. The DNA for the CDR3 is TGTGCCAGCAGCGGAGACATTCCGCTCTCTGGAAACACCATATATTTT. Its translation is CASSGDIPLSGNTIYF. The rearrangement joins TRBV9 to TRBJ1-3; D not resolved. V lost 3 bases, J lost 0 bases, and 13 bases lay in between. The V gene's germline CDR1 is SGDLS and CDR2 YYNGEE. The CDR3 loop spans 16 amino acids.